A single sample is the source of the 7 T cell receptor beta chains below, sequenced in a study of T-cell memory formation after mild COVID-19. TCRdb reprocessed the 5' RACE reads with MiXCR, giving one entry per CDR3 protein. The sample has over 250,000 distinct CDR3 sequences, roughly 15% seen once; the top ten hold about a fifth. What was sequenced was PBMCs or a T cell subset sorted from them (not recorded which). The receptors derive from a man between 18 and 29 years old who had mild COVID-19 (a few samples of this study predate the infection). Cell type and time point are not known.

J is TRBJ1-1 and V is TRBV5-1; perhaps TRBD1 as D (6 bases). The CDR3 extends over 13 amino acids. V was clipped by 7 bases and J by 0 bases, with 10 bases between them. Germline V CDR1 and CDR2: SGHRS, YFSETQ. The DNA for the CDR3 is TGCGCCAGCGCCCGGACAGTGAACACTGAAGCTTTCTTT. Translated: CASARTVNTEAFF.

The genes are TRBV20-1 and TRBJ1-1, with 7 bases lining up with TRBD1. V shed 4 bases, J shed 4 bases, and the junction held 9 bases outside the gene matches. This CDR3 spans 14 amino acids. The germline CDR1 and CDR2 sequences are DFQATT and SNEGSKA (reference sequence). In nucleotides, the CDR3 is TGCAGTGCTACGTCACAGGGGAGGGTCACTGAAGCTTTCTTT. Translated: CSATSQGRVTEAFF.

A few counts support this clonotype. The chain couples TRBV5-1 to TRBJ2-5; D not resolved. V lost 4 bases, J lost 4 bases, and 14 bases lay in between. CDR1 is SGHRS and CDR2 is YFSETQ in the germline V gene. There are 14 residues in the CDR3. The CDR3 sequence: CASSLQEGRETQYF. The CDR3 DNA reads as TGCGCCAGCAGCCTCCAGGAAGGCCGAGAGACCCAGTACTTC.

This clonotype has only one observation. For the CDR3, the DNA is TGTGCCAGCAGCGCTCCGGGGGGCCACGGGGCGGAGACCCAGTACTTC. It translates to CASSAPGGHGAETQYF. The J gene is TRBJ2-5, the V gene TRBV9; possibly TRBD2 for D (7 bases). V lost 3 bases to trimming and J lost 5 bases, with 20 bases between them. The CDR3 contains 16 residues. Per the germline V gene, CDR1 is SGDLS and CDR2 is YYNGEE.

The chain couples TRBV7-3 to TRBJ2-7; D gene uncertain. V lost 3 bases and J 2 bases, leaving 11 bases between the germline ends. The CDR3 runs 14 residues. In germline, CDR1 is SGHTA, CDR2 FQGTGA. CDR3 protein: CASSFPGVAYEQYV. CDR3 nucleotide sequence: TGTGCCAGCAGCTTCCCTGGGGTTGCCTACGAGCAGTACGTC.

This clonotype came up many times. CDR3 bases: TGTGCCAGCAGCCAAGATTTGGATTTCTACGAGCAGTACTTC. It yields the protein CASSQDLDFYEQYF. This rearrangement joins TRBV4-2 to TRBJ2-7; D is unclear. This CDR3 comprises 14 residues. The V end was cut by 0 bases, the J end by 3 bases, with 9 bases between. In germline, CDR1 is LGHNA, CDR2 YNFKEQ.

This clonotype was seen only a few times. CDR3 loop: CATSDSAGGNTEAFF. The CDR3 region has the DNA TGTGCCACCAGTGATTCTGCAGGAGGGAACACTGAAGCTTTCTTT. The gene calls are TRBV24-1 and TRBJ1-1, with unresolved D. CDR3 size: 15 residues. The V gene lost 2 bases and the J gene lost 1 base, with 10 bases spanning the gap. Per the germline V gene, CDR1 is KGHDR and CDR2 is SFDVKD.